Below, 9 T cell receptor beta chains from the same sample are listed, as sequenced in a study of cytomegalovirus exposure and HLA in healthy donors. Some clones are missing from TCRdb's copy, which holds only in-frame ones; the method was immunoSEQ multiplex PCR. The table shows about 160,000 clones, with about nine tenths occurring only once. Sequences were obtained from PBMCs. All receptors come from a woman aged 30 to 39 in good health and CMV-seronegative.

V usage is TRBV7-9 and J usage is TRBJ1-6; D remains ambiguous. The V end was cut by 1 base, the J end by 7 bases, with 11 bases between. This CDR3 comprises 15 residues. CDR1 is SEHNR and CDR2 is FQNEAQ in the germline V gene (reference sequence). CDR3 in DNA: TGTGCCAGCAGCTTAGAGGGCCTTGGGAATTCACCCCTCCACTTT. It is translated as CASSLEGLGNSPLHF. The full variable domain, with the rest looked up from reference TRBV7-9 and TRBJ1-6, is DTGVSQNPRHKITKRGQNVTFRCDPISEHNRLYWYRQTLGQGPEFLTYFQNEAQLEKSRLLSDRFSAERPKGSFSTLEIQRTEQGDSAMYLCASSLEGLGNSPLHFGNGTRLTVT.

This chain connects TRBV13 to TRBJ2-7, with D possibly being TRBD2 (10 bases). CDR1 and CDR2 from the germline V gene are PRHDT and FYEKMQ (reference sequence). V was cut by 5 bases and J by 4 bases, with 24 bases left in between. This CDR3 is built from 17 residues. CDR3 sequence reads: CASSPGTGLAGVYEQYF. CDR3 DNA: TGTGCCAGCAGCCCAGGGACAGGGCTAGCGGGAGTTTACGAGCAGTACTTC.

The chain recombines TRBV30 with TRBJ2-7; the D gene is possibly TRBD2 (6 bases). The CDR3 length is 15 residues. V was cut by 3 bases and J by 2 bases, with 17 bases left in between. The V gene's germline CDR1 is GTSNPN and CDR2 SVGIG (reference sequence). DNA of the CDR3: TGTGCCTGGAGGAAGGGACTCCAGCGCCCCTACGAGCAGTACTTC. Translated, it gives CAWRKGLQRPYEQYF.

The gene calls are TRBV10-3 and TRBJ1-1; D possibly corresponds to TRBD1 (5 bases). Germline V CDR1 and CDR2: ENHRY, SYGVKD. V was trimmed by 2 bases and J by 5 bases, leaving 6 bases between them. This CDR3 comprises 12 residues. CDR3 in DNA: TGTGCCATCAGTGAGGGGGGGACTGAAGCTTTCTTT. It codes for CAISEGGTEAFF.

The chain recombines TRBV28 with TRBJ2-5, with 8 bases aligning to TRBD1. The V segment lost 5 bases and the J segment 10 bases; nucleotides outside the gene matches: 18. CDR1 and CDR2 from the germline V gene are MDHEN and SYDVKM. This CDR3 has 16 amino acids. CDR3 nucleotide sequence: TGTGCCAGCAGTGCTCAATGGGCGGACAGGGCGCTTATCCAGTACTTC. The encoded protein is CASSAQWADRALIQYF.

The chain combines TRBV4-3 with TRBJ2-5; TRBD1 or TRBD2 may be the D gene (6 bases each). From germline, CDR1 is LGHNA and CDR2 YSLEER. This CDR3 is built from 15 residues. The germline V and J ends were trimmed by 0 bases and 5 bases, with 13 bases remaining between them. The CDR3 sequence: CASSQDLTGRETQYF. In DNA form, the CDR3 reads TGCGCCAGCAGCCAAGATTTAACAGGGAGGGAGACCCAGTACTTC.

The CDR3 region is CASSRLLLGAVGGYTF. In nucleotides, the CDR3 is TGTGCCAGCAGCCGATTACTCCTAGGGGCGGTTGGGGGCTACACCTTC. This chain connects TRBV7-2 to TRBJ1-2, with D possibly being TRBD1 (5 bases). V lost 5 bases to trimming and J lost 8 bases, with 24 bases between them. The CDR3 covers 16 residues. The germline CDR1 and CDR2 sequences are SGHTA and FQGNSA.

The chain combines TRBV7-9 with TRBJ2-5; possibly TRBD2 for D (6 bases). The tail of the sequence fits TRBJ2-7 better, so the J call may be wrong. Germline loops: CDR1 SEHNR, CDR2 FQNEAQ (reference sequence). CDR3 size: 16 residues. This CDR3 reads CASSLIAVSTSYEQYF. In DNA form, the CDR3 reads TGTGCCAGCAGCTTAATAGCGGTATCAACTTCCTACGAGCAGTACTTC.

The rearrangement links TRBV5-8 to TRBJ1-5, with D perhaps matching TRBD1 (5 bases). The germline CDR1 and CDR2 sequences are SGHTS and YDEGEE. The CDR3 is made up of 14 amino acids. The V end was cut by 5 bases, the J end by 4 bases, with 13 bases between. In DNA, the CDR3 is TGTGCCAGCAGTCTGGGGCCAGATAATCAGCCCCAGCATTTT. Translating gives CASSLGPDNQPQHF.